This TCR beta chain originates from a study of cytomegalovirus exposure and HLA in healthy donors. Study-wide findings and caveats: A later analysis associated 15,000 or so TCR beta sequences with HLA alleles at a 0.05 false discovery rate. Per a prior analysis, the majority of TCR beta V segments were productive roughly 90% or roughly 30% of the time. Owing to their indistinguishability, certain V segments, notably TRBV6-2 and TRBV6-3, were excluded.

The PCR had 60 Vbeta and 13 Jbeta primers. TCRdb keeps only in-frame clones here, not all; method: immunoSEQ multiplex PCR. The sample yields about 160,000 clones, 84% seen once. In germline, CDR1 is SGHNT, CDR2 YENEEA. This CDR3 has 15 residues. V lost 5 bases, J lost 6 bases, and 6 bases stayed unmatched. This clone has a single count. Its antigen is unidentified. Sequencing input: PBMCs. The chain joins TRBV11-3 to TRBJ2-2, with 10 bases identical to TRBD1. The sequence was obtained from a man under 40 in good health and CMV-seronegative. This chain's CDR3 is CASSATGTGAGELFF. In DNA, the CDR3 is TGTGCCAGCAGCGCCACCGGGACAGGGGCCGGGGAGCTGTTTTTT.